Listed here are 22 T cell receptor beta chains from one sample, sequenced in a study of shared clonotypes between healthy human individuals. The assay was immunoSEQ multiplex PCR, and TCRdb's table has in-frame clones only and misses some. The data contain around 370,000 clones, approximately 96% of them seen just once; the ten biggest clones take up 0.32%. Sequencing was carried out using memory CD8+ T cells sorted from blood. Subset denoted: CD45RO+ cells pooled with CCR7-negative TemRA cells. These receptors came from a man aged 25-45 years in good health.

The J gene is TRBJ2-4, the V gene TRBV6-5; D might be TRBD1 (5 bases). The CDR3 has 15 residues. Trimming shortened V by 1 base and J by 0 bases, and 7 bases separated the two germline ends. Germline CDR1 is MNHEY and CDR2 is SVGAGI. The CDR3 DNA sequence: TGTGCCAGCAGTTACTTCCAGGGAGCCAAAAACATTCAGTACTTC. This codes for CASSYFQGAKNIQYF.

The rearrangement links TRBV28 to TRBJ2-3, with TRBD1 identical over 7 bases. CDR3 length: 15 amino acids. V lost 3 bases and J lost 2; bases outside the gene matches: 5. The V gene's germline CDR1 is MDHEN and CDR2 SYDVKM. The CDR3 region has the DNA TGTGCCAGCAGTTTGACAGGGACCCCCACAGATACGCAGTATTTT. This codes for CASSLTGTPTDTQYF.

The genes are TRBV27 and TRBJ1-4; possible D gene TRBD1, 5 bases. V dropped 2 bases and J dropped 6 bases, with 10 bases sitting between them. Per the germline V gene, CDR1 is MNHEY and CDR2 is SMNVEV (reference sequence). There are 14 residues in the CDR3. The CDR3, as DNA: TGTGCCAGCAGTTTACAGCAGGGCCATGAAAAACTGTTTTTT. Protein sequence: CASSLQQGHEKLFF.

Written as DNA, the CDR3 is TGTGCCAGCAGCGTAGCTGACAACACTGAAGCTTTCTTT. Protein sequence: CASSVADNTEAFF. The chain couples TRBV9 to TRBJ1-1; D call uncertain. The CDR3 is 13 amino acids. The germline V and J ends were trimmed by 0 bases and 2 bases, with 5 bases remaining between them. Germline values: CDR1 SGDLS, CDR2 YYNGEE.

The CDR3 is CASLGGSALFSGNTIYF. Here the CDR3 DNA reads TGTGCCAGCTTAGGGGGGTCCGCCTTATTCTCTGGAAACACCATATATTTT. This chain links TRBV11-2 with TRBJ1-3; D is perhaps TRBD1 (6 bases). The CDR3 length is 17 residues. Germline V gene lookup returns CDR1 SGHAT and CDR2 FQNNGV. Trimming pared 8 bases from V and 0 bases from J, leaving 20 bases between.

This chain links TRBV11-2 with TRBJ2-1; 7 bases are shared with TRBD1. V was clipped by 5 bases and J by 0 bases; unmatched bases: 13. The CDR3 loop spans 18 amino acids. Germline CDR1 SGHAT, CDR2 FQNNGV. The CDR3 coding sequence is TGTGCCAGCAGCCGATCCAGGAATCAGGGGGTCTCCTACAATGAGCAGTTCTTC. This encodes CASSRSRNQGVSYNEQFF.

The CDR3: CASSQGFWAFSYEQYF. Here the CDR3 DNA reads TGCGCCAGCAGCCAAGGTTTTTGGGCCTTCTCCTACGAGCAGTACTTC. V and J are TRBV4-1 and TRBJ2-7; no reliable D call. This CDR3 spans 16 amino acids. Germline assignment: CDR1 MGHRA and CDR2 YSYEKL. V was trimmed by 1 base and J by 0 bases, leaving 13 bases between them.

The chain employs TRBV4-2 and TRBJ2-3, with TRBD2 identical over 9 bases. Germline-derived CDR1 and CDR2 are LGHNA and YNFKEQ. With V trimmed by 0 bases and J by 5 bases, 9 bases remained unmatched. The CDR3 loop spans 17 amino acids. In DNA form, the CDR3 reads TGTGCCAGCAGCCAAGAATGGGTAGCGGGAGTAAGAGATACGCAGTATTTT. It specifies CASSQEWVAGVRDTQYF.

The J gene is TRBJ2-5, the V gene TRBV19, with 7 bases that match TRBD2. Germline lookup yields CDR1 LNHDA and CDR2 SQIVND (reference sequence). After removal of 4 bases from V and 5 bases from J, the junction contained 4 bases not matched to a gene. CDR3 length: 13 amino acids. CDR3 DNA: TGTGCCAGTAGTACCCGACTAGCCGAGACCCAGTACTTC. Translation: CASSTRLAETQYF.

V and J are TRBV7-3 and TRBJ2-7; 7 nucleotides line up with TRBD1. This CDR3 has 15 residues. Germline V gene data show CDR1 as SGHTA and CDR2 as FQGTGA. J gave up 3 bases and V 0 bases, and 5 bases lay outside the gene matches. In DNA form, the CDR3 reads TGTGCCAGCAGCTTAACAGTGACAGGGTTCTACGAGCAGTACTTC. This sequence encodes CASSLTVTGFYEQYF.

This clone showed up just once. The V gene is TRBV30, the J gene TRBJ2-7, with D possibly matching TRBD2 (5 bases). Germline CDR1 and CDR2: GTSNPN and SVGIG (reference sequence). V shed 4 bases and J shed 3 bases, with 13 bases lying between them. This CDR3 has 13 residues. The CDR3 protein is CAWTVDRDYEQYF. In DNA form, the CDR3 reads TGTGCCTGGACCGTCGACCGGGACTACGAGCAGTACTTC.

The chain combines TRBV18 with TRBJ2-1, with 9 bases matching TRBD2. Germline V gene data show CDR1 as KGHSH and CDR2 as LQKENI. The CDR3 length is 15 residues. V lost 2 bases to trimming and J lost 4 bases; unmatched junction nucleotides: 3. CDR3 nucleotide sequence: TGTGCCAGCTCACCAGCGGGAGGGCGGTACAATGAGCAGTTCTTC. Protein sequence: CASSPAGGRYNEQFF.

The chain is built from TRBV19 and TRBJ1-4; no firm D call. Germline lookup yields CDR1 LNHDA and CDR2 SQIVND (reference sequence). The CDR3 sequence is 15 residues long. V lost 6 bases, J lost 4 bases, and 15 bases lay in between. CDR3 sequence (DNA): TGTGCCAGTAGCTCCAGGCGAGCTATTAATGAAAAACTGTTTTTT. Protein product: CASSSRRAINEKLFF.

V is TRBV30 and J is TRBJ1-1, with unresolved D. The germline CDR1 and CDR2 sequences are GTSNPN and SVGIG (reference sequence). There are 13 residues in the CDR3. With 3 bases removed from V and 1 base from J, the gap between germline ends came to 9 bases. The CDR3 sequence is CAWSHNQNTEAFF. The DNA of the CDR3 is TGTGCCTGGAGCCACAACCAGAACACTGAAGCTTTCTTT.

Turning to this clone: Compared with germline, one end of the junction differs, possibly owing to a read error. Other DNA sequences in the same sample also yield this CDR3. CDR3 nucleotides: TGTGCCAGCAGTGTAGGGTCAGGTCTCTCCTACGAGCAGTACTTC. Translation gives CASSVGSGLSYEQYF. This chain connects TRBV9 to TRBJ2-7; D unclear. CDR1 and CDR2 (germline): SGDLS, YYNGEE. This CDR3 has 15 residues.

The chain joins TRBV6-6 to TRBJ2-3; possible D gene TRBD2, 6 bases. In germline, CDR1 is MNHNY, CDR2 SVGAGI (reference sequence). The CDR3 totals 14 residues. Trimming removed 4 bases at V and 0 bases at J, with 8 bases between. The CDR3 bases are TGTGCCAGCAGTTGGAGCGGGAGCACAGATACGCAGTATTTT. It is translated as CASSWSGSTDTQYF.

The chain is built from TRBV2 and TRBJ2-5, with TRBD1 matching 7 bases. This CDR3 has 13 amino acids. With V trimmed by 6 bases and J by 2 bases, 3 bases remained unmatched. The germline CDR1 and CDR2 sequences are SNHLY and FYNNEI. The CDR3 spells CASRVQGQETQYF. Written as DNA, the CDR3 is TGTGCCAGCAGAGTACAGGGGCAAGAGACCCAGTACTTC.

The V gene is TRBV5-8, the J gene TRBJ2-1; D is possibly TRBD2 (6 bases). The CDR3 covers 11 residues. The germline V gene encodes CDR1 SGHTS and CDR2 YDEGEE. Deletions cut 4 bases from V and 10 bases from J, with 9 bases between. The DNA of the CDR3 is TGTGCCAGCAGCAGACTAGTGGAGCAGTTCTTC. Translation gives CASSRLVEQFF.

The V gene is TRBV27, the J gene TRBJ2-1, with 13 bases identical to TRBD2. CDR3 length: 15 residues. The germline V gene encodes CDR1 MNHEY and CDR2 SMNVEV (reference sequence). Trimming removed 3 bases from V and 6 bases from J; junction bases left unmatched: 2. The DNA for the CDR3 is TGTGCCAGCAGTTTGGGACTAGCGGGGAGCAATGAGCAGTTCTTC. Translating gives CASSLGLAGSNEQFF.

The rearrangement uses TRBV7-9 and TRBJ2-2, with TRBD1 identical over 9 bases. Trimming took 3 bases from V and 5 from J; bases not matched to a gene: 4. Germline CDR1 and CDR2: SEHNR and FQNEAQ (reference sequence). The length of the CDR3 is 15 residues. The CDR3 is CASSFGDRDTGELFF. The CDR3 DNA is TGTGCCAGCAGCTTCGGGGACAGGGATACCGGGGAGCTGTTTTTT.

The V and J genes are TRBV19 and TRBJ1-1, with 7 nucleotides matching TRBD1. The CDR3 length is 14 residues. CDR1 and CDR2 from the germline V gene are LNHDA and SQIVND (reference sequence). The V and J ends lost 4 bases and 0 bases, in that order; junction bases with no gene match: 2. CDR3 in DNA: TGTGCCAGTAGTAGGACAGGCTTGAACACTGAAGCTTTCTTT. It specifies CASSRTGLNTEAFF.

The gene calls are TRBV18 and TRBJ2-6, with D perhaps matching TRBD2 (5 bases). The V end was cut by 2 bases, the J end by 0 bases, with 11 bases between. The CDR3 contains 17 residues. Germline assignment: CDR1 KGHSH and CDR2 LQKENI. CDR3: CASSPLSGSSGANVLTF. DNA of the CDR3: TGTGCCAGCTCACCATTGAGCGGAAGCTCTGGGGCCAACGTCCTGACTTTC.